The clone carrying this TCR beta chain was seen repeatedly, ten times or more. Via MiXCR, TCRdb re-called the 5' RACE reads, giving one row per CDR3 protein. The sample comprises about 52,000 distinct CDR3 sequences, roughly 8.1% of which are singletons, and around 38% rests with the top ten. Germline assignment: CDR1 KGHSH and CDR2 LQKENI. V dropped 1 base and J dropped 0 bases, with 20 bases sitting between them. This CDR3 contains 19 residues. Indicated time point: blood at routine non-recurrence follow-up after resection. Unsorted whole RNA from tumor, nontumor lung or frozen PBMC underwent sequencing. The sample originates from a study of spatial heterogeneity in lung cancer. The overall study: PBMC collected at follow-up were sequenced when available, a median of roughly two years after resection.

The input for sequencing was PBMCs, taken at follow-up. This chain joins TRBV18 and TRBJ2-3; D tentatively reads TRBD1 or TRBD2 (5 bases each). This TCR was recovered from a female donor with early-stage non-small cell lung cancer. The CDR3 DNA reads as TGTGCCAGCTCACCACGTGGCCAGAGAGGGGATTCTAGCACAGATACGCAGTATTTT. Protein sequence: CASSPRGQRGDSSTDTQYF. The full variable domain, with the rest looked up from reference TRBV18 and TRBJ2-3, is NAGVMQNPRHLVRRRGQEARLRCSPMKGHSHVYWYRQLPEEGLKFMVYLQKENIIDESGMPKERFSAEFPKEGPSILRIQQVVRGDSAAYFCASSPRGQRGDSSTDTQYFGPGTRLTVL.